Shown below are 5 T cell receptor beta chains from a single sample sequenced in a study of OX40 agonist ivuxolimab in advanced cancers. Using immunoSEQ multiplex PCR, the repertoire was profiled, and TCRdb retains in-frame clones only, with some absent. This sample has fewer than 55,000 clones, with around 80% found just once. This material consisted of CD4+ or CD8+ T cells sorted from blood, taken in a trial of the OX40 agonist ivuxolimab. The receptor set was obtained from an adult with an advanced solid tumor such as melanoma, head and neck, liver or kidney cancer.

Turning to this clone: A clone one base away is much larger, so this may be a read error. The same CDR3 can be traced to other DNA sequences in this sample. The chain recombines TRBV29-1 with TRBJ2-5; 10 bases match TRBD1. The closer fit of TRBJ2-7 to the DNA end suggests the J call may be wrong. Per the germline V gene, CDR1 is SQVTM and CDR2 is ANQGSEA. This CDR3 has 13 residues. This chain's CDR3 is CSVRTGGFYEQYF. The DNA of the CDR3 is TGCAGCGTTAGGACAGGGGGTTTCTACGAGCAGTACTTC.

This clone was found once. The chain links TRBV12-1 to TRBJ2-5; the table's D gene call, TRBD2, was not cross checked with the DNA. TRBV12-1 corresponds to a pseudogene. CDR3 size: 16 residues. In nucleotides, the CDR3 is TGTGCCAGCAGCCCTGACAGACGGGACTACCAAGAGACCCAGTACTTC. Translating it yields CASSPDRRDYQETQYF.

This sequence joins TRBV5-8 and TRBJ1-1; 7 bases are shared with TRBD1. Unmatched junction bases numbered 7, after V lost 4 bases and J lost 1 base. There are 15 residues in the CDR3. CDR1 is SGHTS and CDR2 is YDEGEE in the germline V gene. The CDR3 DNA sequence: TGTGCCAGCAGCCCAATGCGGACAGGGAACACTGAAGCTTTCTTT. Protein sequence: CASSPMRTGNTEAFF. The variable domain in full, completed from reference TRBV5-8 and TRBJ1-1, reads EAGVTQSPTHLIKTRGQQATLRCSPISGHTSVYWYQQALGLGLQFLLWYDEGEERNRGNFPPRFSGRQFPNYSSELNVNALELEDSALYLCASSPMRTGNTEAFFGQGTRLTVV.

The J gene is TRBJ1-3, the V gene TRBV21-1; the table's D call TRBD1 went unverified against the DNA. TRBV21-1 is termed a pseudogene. The CDR3 runs 16 residues. CDR3 sequence: CASSMSVQHARNTIYF. The DNA of the CDR3 is TGTGCCAGCAGTATGTCAGTACAACACGCACGAAACACCATATATTTT.

The chain couples TRBV5-1 to TRBJ2-1; weak D call: TRBD2 (5 bases). Deletions cut 5 bases from V and 4 bases from J, with 13 bases between. The CDR3 length is 14 residues. CDR1 is SGHRS, CDR2 YFSETQ, per germline. The CDR3 sequence is CASSRSGGYNEQFF. CDR3 DNA: TGCGCCAGCAGTCGCAGCGGAGGTTACAATGAGCAGTTCTTC. Filled out from reference TRBV5-1 and TRBJ2-1, the complete variable domain reads KAGVTQTPRYLIKTRGQQVTLSCSPISGHRSVSWYQQTPGQGLQFLFEYFSETQRNKGNFPGRFSGRQFSNSRSEMNVSTLELGDSALYLCASSRSGGYNEQFFGPGTRLTVL.